These 30 T cell receptor beta chains were all obtained from the same sample, sequenced in a study of vaccination and CD4 T cells after COVID-19. Cultured CD4+ T-cell DNA underwent Oncomine TCR Beta short-read sequencing. MiXCR, applied by TCRdb to the PCR reads, yields one record per CDR3 protein. The sample lists about 7,100 distinct CDR3 sequences; around 45% were seen once. Their cognate antigens are unknown. Specified treatment: approximately nine-day PBMC culture with coronavirus spike peptide pools or control peptides (ViraFEST assay). It was before the COVID-19 pandemic (2011-2018) that the unexposed donor's CD4+ T cells were collected. The sample taken for sequencing was CD4+ T cells from blood, cultured in vitro. The source is a human donor in good health.

V gene TRBV6-5 combines with J gene TRBJ2-7, with TRBD2 matching over 7 bases. The germline V gene encodes CDR1 MNHEY and CDR2 SVGAGI. CDR3 size: 14 residues. V trimming: 0 bases; J trimming: 7 bases; junction bases outside the gene matches: 6. CDR3 in amino acids: CASSYSGGAREQYF. The CDR3, as DNA: TGTGCCAGCAGTTACTCGGGAGGGGCTCGGGAGCAGTACTTC.

The J gene is TRBJ1-2, the V gene TRBV29-1; 7 bases line up with TRBD1. This CDR3 region has 12 residues. The V segment lost 5 bases and the J segment 8 bases; nucleotides outside the gene matches: 8. Germline CDR1 and CDR2: SQVTM and ANQGSEA. In DNA form, the CDR3 reads TGCAGCGTTAGCGACAGGGATCTAGGCTACACCTTC. Amino acid sequence: CSVSDRDLGYTF. Using reference TRBV29-1 and TRBJ1-2 for the parts outside the CDR3, the full variable domain is SAVISQKPSRDICQRGTSLTIQCQVDSQVTMMFWYRQQPGQSLTLIATANQGSEATYESGFVIDKFPISRPNLTFSTLTVSNMSPEDSSIYLCSVSDRDLGYTFGSGTRLTVV.

The chain recombines TRBV7-2 with TRBJ2-7; D gene uncertain. CDR3 size: 12 residues. Germline V CDR1 and CDR2: SGHTA, FQGNSA. Trimming shortened V by 5 bases and J by 2 bases, and 7 bases separated the two germline ends. The CDR3 nucleotides read TGTGCCAGCAGCACAGAGCCCTACGAGCAGTACTTC. Protein: CASSTEPYEQYF.

The genes are TRBV14 and TRBJ1-1, with D uncertain. V was clipped by 5 bases and J by 2 bases, with 9 bases between them. CDR1 SGHDN and CDR2 FVKESK come from the germline V gene. CDR3 size: 13 residues. In DNA, the CDR3 is TGTGCCAGCAGCTTAGGACTCAACACTGAAGCTTTCTTT. Its protein is CASSLGLNTEAFF.

V and J are TRBV7-2 and TRBJ1-6; D might be TRBD1 (6 bases). In germline, CDR1 is SGHTA, CDR2 FQGNSA. The CDR3 has 15 residues. The V gene lost 5 bases and the J gene lost 7 bases, with 15 bases spanning the gap. Here the CDR3 DNA reads TGTGCCAGCAGCCCGAAAGGGGGTTGGAATTCACCCCTCCACTTT. This translates into CASSPKGGWNSPLHF.

This chain links TRBV29-1 with TRBJ2-7, with D unclear. Germline lookup yields CDR1 SQVTM and CDR2 ANQGSEA. V lost 5 bases, J lost 6 bases, and 8 bases lay in between. The CDR3 is made up of 10 amino acids. CDR3 in amino acids: CSVRATEQYF. The CDR3 coding sequence is TGCAGCGTTCGAGCGACCGAGCAGTACTTC.

The chain recombines TRBV7-9 with TRBJ2-5, with 7 bases identical to TRBD2. Germline V CDR1 and CDR2: SEHNR, FQNEAQ (reference sequence). Trimming cost V 4 bases and J 5 bases; bases outside gene matches: 10. The CDR3 is 15 amino acids. This CDR3 reads CASSSGRGGEETQYF. In DNA form, the CDR3 reads TGTGCCAGCAGCTCGGGGCGGGGAGGGGAGGAGACCCAGTACTTC.

This chain uses TRBV18 with TRBJ2-3; maybe TRBD2 (6 bases). The CDR3 length is 13 residues. In germline, CDR1 is KGHSH, CDR2 LQKENI. The V end was cut by 4 bases, the J end by 3 bases, with 8 bases between. CDR3 DNA sequence: TGTGCCAGCTCACGTGGGGGGACAGATACGCAGTATTTT. This sequence encodes CASSRGGTDTQYF.

This clonotype was seen a single time. The chain joins TRBV15 to TRBJ2-5; 9 bases are shared with TRBD2. CDR1 and CDR2 from the germline V gene are LNHNV and YYDKDF (reference sequence). The J segment lost 0 bases and the V segment lost 0 bases, leaving 2 bases of the junction unmatched. The CDR3 is 16 residues long. CDR3 coding DNA: TGTGCCACCAGCAGAGAGACTAGCGGAAACCAAGAGACCCAGTACTTC. Translation: CATSRETSGNQETQYF.

This chain connects TRBV12-3 or TRBV12-4 to TRBJ1-1; the D gene is possibly TRBD1 (6 bases). The CDR3 contains 12 residues. V lost 7 bases to trimming and J lost 5 bases, with 11 bases between them. The CDR3 loop is CASISQGTEAFF. CDR3 bases: TGTGCCAGCATTTCACAGGGAACTGAAGCTTTCTTT.

There are a few counts of this clonotype. This chain links TRBV7-2 with TRBJ2-2; possible D gene TRBD2, 5 bases. The CDR3 sequence is 17 residues long. The germline CDR1 and CDR2 sequences are SGHTA and FQGNSA. The V end was cut by 4 bases, the J end by 3 bases, with 18 bases between. The CDR3 DNA is TGTGCCAGCAGCTCCGTCGGGGTGGGAAGCCACACCGGGGAGCTGTTTTTT. It codes for CASSSVGVGSHTGELFF.

A few counts support this clonotype. The chain couples TRBV7-2 to TRBJ2-5, with D possibly TRBD2 on 5 matching bases. V lost 5 bases and J lost 7, with 8 bases in between. CDR1 and CDR2 from the germline V gene are SGHTA and FQGNSA. This CDR3 has 11 amino acids. This CDR3 reads CASSEGRTQYF. The CDR3 region has the DNA TGTGCCAGCAGCGAGGGTCGGACCCAGTACTTC.

The rearrangement links TRBV27 to TRBJ1-6; unclear D gene. This CDR3 has 14 residues. CDR1 and CDR2 (germline): MNHEY, SMNVEV (reference sequence). V lost 3 bases and J 7 bases, leaving 10 bases between the germline ends. The CDR3: CASSFGQYNSPLHF. CDR3 coding DNA: TGTGCCAGCAGTTTTGGTCAGTACAATTCACCCCTCCACTTT.

This chain joins TRBV7-3 and TRBJ2-1; 16 bases agree with TRBD2. J was trimmed by 9 bases and V by 5 bases; bases with no gene match: 10. This CDR3 contains 17 residues. Per the germline V gene, CDR1 is SGHTA and CDR2 is FQGTGA. The CDR3 nucleotides read TGTGCCAGCAGCCCCCAACCGGGACTAGCGGGGGGGAGTGAGCAGTTCTTC. It translates to CASSPQPGLAGGSEQFF. The variable domain in full, with the rest retrieved from reference TRBV7-3 and TRBJ2-1, is GAGVSQTPSNKVTEKGKYVELRCDPISGHTALYWYRQSLGQGPEFLIYFQGTGAADDSGLPNDRFFAVRPEGSVSTLKIQRTERGDSAVYLCASSPQPGLAGGSEQFFGPGTRLTVL.

The chain employs TRBV30 and TRBJ2-3; 11 positions agree with TRBD2. There are 15 residues in the CDR3. V shed 3 bases and J 2 bases; nucleotides not matched to a gene: 4. Germline CDR1 GTSNPN, CDR2 SVGIG (reference sequence). Written as DNA, the CDR3 is TGTGCCTGGAGCCGTAGCGGGGGGGTCACAGATACGCAGTATTTT. This translates into CAWSRSGGVTDTQYF.

The gene calls are TRBV7-6 and TRBJ2-7; TRBD1 matches 10 bases. CDR3 size: 13 residues. Germline CDR1 SGHVS, CDR2 FNYEAQ. The ends lost 4 bases at V and 3 bases at J; junction bases unmatched: 0. The DNA for the CDR3 is TGTGCCAGCAGCTGGACAGGGGGCTACGAGCAGTACTTC. This sequence encodes CASSWTGGYEQYF. The full variable domain, in which reference TRBV7-6 and TRBJ2-7 provide the parts outside the CDR3, is GAGVSQSPRYKVTKRGQDVALRCDPISGHVSLYWYRQALGQGPEFLTYFNYEAQQDKSGLPNDRFSAERPEGSISTLTIQRTEQRDSAMYRCASSWTGGYEQYFGPGTRLTVT.

By sample fraction, this clonotype is large. This chain links TRBV7-2 with TRBJ1-2; D gene ambiguous. This CDR3 comprises 14 residues. V lost 3 bases and J lost 8, with 16 bases in between. From germline, CDR1 is SGHTA and CDR2 FQGNSA. The CDR3 loop reads CASSFYQTERGYTF. The CDR3 nucleotides read TGTGCCAGCAGCTTCTATCAGACGGAGCGGGGCTACACCTTC. Together with reference TRBV7-2 and TRBJ1-2, the CDR3 gives the full variable domain: GAGVSQSPSNKVTEKGKDVELRCDPISGHTALYWYRQSLGQGLEFLIYFQGNSAPDKSGLPSDRFSAERTGGSVSTLTIQRTQQEDSAVYLCASSFYQTERGYTFGSGTRLTVV.

The sample holds a few counts of this clonotype. The CDR3 spells CSARVWQGASNSPLHF. The CDR3 DNA follows: TGCAGTGCTAGAGTCTGGCAGGGGGCGAGTAATTCACCCCTCCACTTT. This sequence joins TRBV20-1 and TRBJ1-6; 8 bases match TRBD1. The CDR3 has 16 amino acids. Germline CDR1 DFQATT, CDR2 SNEGSKA (reference sequence). With V trimmed by 1 base and J by 6 bases, 8 bases remained unmatched.

This rearrangement joins TRBV2 to TRBJ1-1, with 8 bases matching TRBD1. V dropped 6 bases and J dropped 4; count of bases not matched to a gene: 10. The CDR3 consists of 15 residues. CDR1 and CDR2 (germline): SNHLY, FYNNEI. DNA for the CDR3: TGTGCCAGCAGCGGTAAATGGACAGGGTCCACTGAAGCTTTCTTT. Its translation: CASSGKWTGSTEAFF.

This clonotype is termed hyperexpanded. V and J are TRBV7-2 and TRBJ1-5; D remains unclear. Trimming cost V 2 bases and J 5 bases, with 10 bases left between them. The CDR3 sequence is 14 residues long. Germline CDR1 is SGHTA and CDR2 is FQGNSA. CDR3 nucleotide sequence: TGTGCCAGCAGCTTAATGCCAGAGGATCAGCCCCAGCATTTT. Encoded protein: CASSLMPEDQPQHF. Filled out from reference TRBV7-2 and TRBJ1-5, the complete variable domain reads GAGVSQSPSNKVTEKGKDVELRCDPISGHTALYWYRQSLGQGLEFLIYFQGNSAPDKSGLPSDRFSAERTGGSVSTLTIQRTQQEDSAVYLCASSLMPEDQPQHFGDGTRLSIL.

This clonotype was observed a handful of times. The J gene is TRBJ1-4, the V gene TRBV6-5, with D tentatively TRBD1 (5 bases). V was cut by 4 bases and J by 7 bases, with 10 bases left in between. Germline V gene lookup returns CDR1 MNHEY and CDR2 SVGAGI. The CDR3 length is 13 residues. CDR3 nucleotides: TGTGCCAGCAGTTTAAGGGGCAGTGAAAAACTGTTTTTT. Translation gives CASSLRGSEKLFF.

The chain uses TRBV6-4 and TRBJ2-3; no definite D call. The V end lost 5 bases, the J end lost 4 bases, and 4 bases lay between the germline ends. Germline CDR1 MRHNA, CDR2 SNTAGT. The CDR3 runs to 11 residues. CDR3 region: CASSLADTQYF. The CDR3 DNA reads TGTGCCAGCAGTCTGGCAGATACGCAGTATTTT.

The rearrangement uses TRBV7-2 and TRBJ2-7, with TRBD1 matching 9 bases. Per the germline V gene, CDR1 is SGHTA and CDR2 is FQGNSA. The CDR3 totals 15 residues. After removal of 3 bases from V and 1 base from J, the junction contained 4 bases not matched to a gene. CDR3 sequence: CASSFFGTGSYEQYF. The CDR3 nucleotides are TGTGCCAGCAGCTTTTTCGGGACAGGGTCCTACGAGCAGTACTTC.

This clonotype was observed a few times. The chain recombines TRBV20-1 with TRBJ1-1; unclear D gene. This CDR3 is built from 13 residues. Germline V gene sequence: CDR1 DFQATT, CDR2 SNEGSKA (reference sequence). V shed 1 base and J shed 5 bases, with 11 bases lying between them. CDR3 in amino acids: CSARGRRETEAFF. Written as DNA, the CDR3 is TGCAGTGCTAGAGGTAGGAGGGAGACTGAAGCTTTCTTT.

This clonotype has a handful of counts. The gene calls are TRBV27 and TRBJ2-1, with unresolved D. Trimming cost V 0 bases and J 6 bases, with 6 bases left between them. This CDR3 contains 13 residues. Per germline, CDR1 MNHEY and CDR2 SMNVEV (reference sequence). In nucleotides, the CDR3 is TGTGCCAGCAGTTTATCGTCCCCCAATGAGCAGTTCTTC. This encodes CASSLSSPNEQFF.

This chain links TRBV7-3 with TRBJ2-5; TRBD2 agrees at 9 bases. The V gene's germline CDR1 is SGHTA and CDR2 FQGTGA. V lost 3 bases, J lost 5 bases, and 1 base stayed unmatched. This CDR3 has 13 residues. The CDR3: CASSFAGGETQYF. The DNA of the CDR3 is TGTGCCAGCAGCTTTGCGGGAGGGGAGACCCAGTACTTC. Full variable domain (remainder filled in from reference TRBV7-3 and TRBJ2-5): GAGVSQTPSNKVTEKGKYVELRCDPISGHTALYWYRQSLGQGPEFLIYFQGTGAADDSGLPNDRFFAVRPEGSVSTLKIQRTERGDSAVYLCASSFAGGETQYFGPGTRLLVL.

This chain uses TRBV18 with TRBJ1-1; D remains unclear. The V end was cut by 5 bases, the J end by 5 bases, with 15 bases between. The CDR3 sequence is 14 residues long. The germline V gene encodes CDR1 KGHSH and CDR2 LQKENI. The CDR3 coding sequence is TGTGCCAGCTCAGGAGTATCGGTCGGGACTGAAGCTTTCTTT. Protein: CASSGVSVGTEAFF. Full variable domain (remainder filled in from reference TRBV18 and TRBJ1-1): NAGVMQNPRHLVRRRGQEARLRCSPMKGHSHVYWYRQLPEEGLKFMVYLQKENIIDESGMPKERFSAEFPKEGPSILRIQQVVRGDSAAYFCASSGVSVGTEAFFGQGTRLTVV.

The rearrangement joins TRBV7-2 to TRBJ1-5, with no clear D. Germline CDR1 and CDR2: SGHTA and FQGNSA. The CDR3 runs 15 residues. Trimming left V 1 base short and J 4 bases short, with 11 bases between. The CDR3 coding sequence is TGTGCCAGCAGCTTAGGGGGAGCCTCTAATCAGCCCCAGCATTTT. Encoded protein: CASSLGGASNQPQHF.

This clonotype was seen a few times. This rearrangement joins TRBV10-1 to TRBJ2-7; D ambiguous. This CDR3 is 15 amino acids long. The V gene's germline CDR1 is WNHNN and CDR2 SYGVQD (reference sequence). The germline V and J ends were trimmed by 0 bases and 0 bases, with 9 bases remaining between them. CDR3: CASSESRRNSYEQYF. The CDR3 nucleotides read TGCGCCAGCAGTGAGTCCCGGAGAAACTCCTACGAGCAGTACTTC.

This clonotype was observed a handful of times. The genes are TRBV19 and TRBJ1-5, with D possibly TRBD1 on 6 matching bases. Trimming stripped 5 bases from V and 6 bases from J, with 14 bases between. This CDR3 is built from 14 residues. The germline V gene has CDR1 LNHDA and CDR2 SQIVND (reference sequence). CDR3 protein: CASSGQKGVQPQHF. CDR3 bases: TGTGCCAGTAGTGGACAGAAGGGGGTTCAGCCCCAGCATTTT.